Listed below are T cell receptor beta chains from one sample, sequenced in a study of early T cells in non-severe SARS-CoV-2 infection. Each CDR3 protein gets one entry after TCRdb re-called the 5' RACE reads with MiXCR. The sample has around 52,000 distinct CDR3 sequences, roughly 12% seen once; the top ten hold roughly 10%. Material: whole blood. These receptors were collected from an adult who was a healthcare worker with PCR-confirmed SARS-CoV-2 infection or an uninfected control (not recorded which). Both conserved end residues are part of each CDR3. The D gene is left open where the match is weak. Expanded clones are given a class, and other clones once, few, many or no size at all.

d_gene	j_gene	v_gene	abundance	CDR3nt	CDR3aa
NA	TRBJ1-6	TRBV7-8	NA	TGTGCCAGCAGCTTAGGTGGGGGGGCCAATTCACCCCTCCACTTT	CASSLGGGANSPLHF
NA	TRBJ2-7	TRBV29-1	few	TGCAGCGTTGCTGGGGCGGGCTACGAGCAGTACTTC	CSVAGAGYEQYF
NA	TRBJ2-5	TRBV10-3	many	TGTGCCATAGGGGGATCGGAGACCCAGTACTTC	CAIGGSETQYF
NA	TRBJ1-5	TRBV5-1	few	TGCGCCAGCAGCTTGGGAGTGGGGGATTTTCAGCCCCAGCATTTT	CASSLGVGDFQPQHF
NA	TRBJ1-1	TRBV19	NA	TGTGCCAGTAGTATATATTCCGGGAAGACTGAAGCTTTCTTT	CASSIYSGKTEAFF
NA	TRBJ1-1	TRBV15	NA	TGTGCCACCAGCACTTGGCCCCGGAGCACTGAAGCTTTCTTT	CATSTWPRSTEAFF
TRBD1	TRBJ2-1	TRBV3-1	NA	TGTGCCAGCAGCCCCGGGGCAGGGGGCATTGAGCAGTTCTTC	CASSPGAGGIEQFF
NA	TRBJ2-5	TRBV7-2	many	TGTGCCAGCACTCGACGGGAGACCCAGTACTTC	CASTRRETQYF
NA	TRBJ1-2	TRBV15	few	TGTGCCACCAGCAGATCCGACAGTTTTGGTGGCTACACCTTC	CATSRSDSFGGYTF
NA	TRBJ1-1	TRBV29-1	NA	TGCAGCGTAACCCAGGGTGCGGGGACTGAAGCTTTCTTT	CSVTQGAGTEAFF
NA	TRBJ2-7	TRBV20-1	many	TGCAGTGCTGGCTTGGGACCGCTGGGTCCCTACGAGCAGTACTTC	CSAGLGPLGPYEQYF
NA	TRBJ2-7	TRBV2	NA	TGTGCCAGCATGAAAATTGACAGCTCCTACGAGCAGTACTTC	CASMKIDSSYEQYF
NA	TRBJ2-7	TRBV19	few	TGTGCCAGTAGTATAGATGGGACACTCTACGAGCAGTACTTC	CASSIDGTLYEQYF
NA	TRBJ1-1	TRBV27	few	TGTGCCAGCAGTTTTAATAGGGGAGTCGGCACTGAAGCTTTCTTT	CASSFNRGVGTEAFF
TRBD2	TRBJ2-2	TRBV20-1	NA	TGCAGTGCTAGAGACCTAGCGGGGGGAAACACCGGGGAGCTGTTTTTT	CSARDLAGGNTGELFF
TRBD2	TRBJ2-4	TRBV28	NA	TGTGCCAGCAAGGGACGGGGGGAAAAGGGCAAAAACATTCAGTACTTC	CASKGRGEKGKNIQYF
TRBD2	TRBJ2-7	TRBV28	once	TGTGTCAGCAGGCGGACTAGCAGCTACGAGCAGTACTTC	CVSRRTSSYEQYF
NA	TRBJ1-5	TRBV5-5	NA	TGTGCCAGCAGCCCAGACAGAGGCAATCAGCCCCAGCATTTT	CASSPDRGNQPQHF
NA	TRBJ1-1	TRBV5-1	many	TGCGCCAGCAGCACCCCTGAGACGGGGAACACTGAAGCTTTCTTT	CASSTPETGNTEAFF
NA	TRBJ2-7	TRBV7-9	few	TGTGCCAGCAGCTCCCAAGGGACCGGTTGGGAGCAGTACTTC	CASSSQGTGWEQYF
NA	TRBJ1-1	TRBV14	many	TGTGCCAGCAGTAGCAGTATGAACACTGAAGCTTTCTTT	CASSSSMNTEAFF
NA	TRBJ1-1	TRBV2	NA	TGTGCCAGCAGTGAAATCCGGCTGGCAGGGAACACTGAAGCTTTCTTT	CASSEIRLAGNTEAFF
NA	TRBJ2-3	TRBV7-9	few	TGTGCCAGCAGCTTCGGGCCTTACCCAGATACGCAGTATTTT	CASSFGPYPDTQYF
TRBD1	TRBJ2-3	TRBV10-1	NA	TGCGCCAGCAGTGAGTCGACAGGGGGCTTAAGCACAGATACGCAGTATTTT	CASSESTGGLSTDTQYF
TRBD2	TRBJ2-2	TRBV6-5	few	TGTGCCAGCAGTTACTTGTCTAGCGGAACCACCGGGGAGCTGTTTTTT	CASSYLSSGTTGELFF
NA	TRBJ2-7	TRBV5-4	few	TGTGCCAGCAGCTTGGGACTAGATGATTACGAGCAGTACTTC	CASSLGLDDYEQYF
NA	TRBJ2-2	TRBV29-1	many	TGCAGCGTCACGAACACCGGGGAGCTGTTTTTT	CSVTNTGELFF
NA	TRBJ1-5	TRBV7-9	many	TGTGCCAGTTCCCGGGACCCAATCCGAGGGTGGAATCAGCCCCAGCATTTT	CASSRDPIRGWNQPQHF
NA	TRBJ2-7	TRBV11-2	many	TGTGCCAGCAGCTTCCGTGGCGGGGGCGCCTTGGGGGAGCAGTACTTC	CASSFRGGGALGEQYF
TRBD1	TRBJ2-7	TRBV5-8	few	TGTGCCAGCAGCTCGGGACAGGGGGTTACCTACGAGCAGTACTTC	CASSSGQGVTYEQYF
NA	TRBJ2-7	TRBV3-1	once	TGTGCCAGCAGCCAAGCCAGACATTCCCAGTACTTC	CASSQARHSQYF